What follows is one T cell receptor beta chain and its context. Judged by its sample share, this clonotype qualifies as medium-sized (0.01 to 0.1%). Its cognate antigen has yet to be identified. No base-level quality is on record; no much larger clone is a single base apart. The TCR beta CDR3 region was amplified from genomic DNA by two rounds of multiplex PCR. In the first PCR round, primers specific to each TRBV and TRBJ gene were used, and the primer sequences were filed in Chinese patent CN105087789A. Universal primers were used in the second round of PCR. The Roche High Pure PCR Template Preparation Kit was used to extract genomic DNA from frozen PBMCs. The libraries underwent paired-end sequencing with 151 bp reads on an Illumina HiSeq 3000. In the original analysis: Raw reads lacking the multiplex PCR primer sequences were removed with CutAdapt. High-quality paired reads were merged into contigs with PEAR. By alignment to reference sequences, MiXCR assigned TRB V, D and J gene segments to each contig. CDR3 sequences were clustered by base quality and sequence similarity to remove sequencing errors. Shannon entropy normalized by the natural log of productive TCR sequence number was used as the measure of diversity. Clonality was defined as one minus Shannon entropy divided by the natural log of the number of unique clonotypes. Using the Youden index from ROC curves, the researchers picked the repertoire-metric cut-offs for progression-free survival, and all analyses were carried out in R 3.5.3. TCRdb handled the public reads itself, with Q25 trimming in fastp and clone calling in MiXCR, and kept productive beta chains. Under each unique CDR3 protein, matching rows form one entry showing the most common genes and DNA. These V and J calls are TCRdb output, not the study's own analysis. For this sample there are 25,000 to 35,000 distinct CDR3 sequences; about 43% appear just once. The top ten clonotypes cover about 15% of the sample.

The CDR3 contains 14 residues, cysteine and phenylalanine counted. The read is trimmed to its CDR3 DNA, 42 bases read in frame from base 1. According to the germline V gene, CDR1 reads MNHNS and CDR2 reads SASEGT. The V end loses 4 bases and the J end loses 4 bases, and a stretch of 11 bases separates them. No patient had a history of other malignancies or prior chemotherapy or radiotherapy, and all had node-negative disease on CT and PET/CT. At each of two time points, 6 to 7.5 milliliters of peripheral venous blood were collected in EDTA tubes. PBMCs were isolated by Ficoll-Paque Plus density-gradient centrifugation. Immediately after collection, samples were stored at -80 degrees C until analysis. These data come from a study of prognosis after radiotherapy for stage I lung cancer (dated by TCRdb to about 2021). Describing the broader study: Between April 2018 and early 2019, over 15 patients with stage I NSCLC were enrolled in Nanjing, China. Stage I lung tumors that were newly diagnosed and primary were found in about 14 patients, while a few patients had oligometastatic NSCLC after surgical resection of the primary tumor. All patients were regarded as medically inoperable, because of comorbidities in approximately twelve patients and refusal of surgery in more than 5 patients. The cohort comprised under 15 men and more than 5 women with a median age of 74.5 years, ranging from about 50 to 85 years. About a dozen patients had adenocarcinoma and several had squamous cell carcinoma as the tumor histology. Using image-guided IMRT or VMAT, SBRT was delivered in 3 to 5 fractions at a biologically effective dose of at least 100 Gy. In every patient, SBRT was given without any concurrent therapy. Distant metastases were developed by four of the 19 patients after SBRT, at a median of roughly 7 months, whereas no significant progression was observed in the other 15 patients. The study profiled peripheral blood TCR beta repertoires from stage I NSCLC patients before and after stereotactic body radiotherapy and related them to distant failure. A total of approximately 40 blood samples from roughly 20 patients were sequenced, with one sample obtained before and one obtained after SBRT for each patient. Overall results and qualifications from the work: Post-SBRT Shannon entropy and its change from baseline were lower in patients who developed distant metastases; baseline Shannon entropy was not associated with metastases. No determination of tumor specificity was made for expanded TCR clones. None of the reported P values were adjusted for multiple comparisons. After SBRT, the number of unique TCR clones decreased (median around 10,000 before versus around 7,000 after; Wilcoxon paired P=0.011). Differences in TRBV and TRBJ usage frequencies by metastasis status were reportedly observed in two V genes at baseline and in several V and two J genes after SBRT. Limitations of the study included a small cohort and short follow-up, and the study findings need independent validation.

The TCR was taken from a donor aged 50 or older with non-small cell lung cancer. The rearranged segments are TRBV6-1 and TRBJ1-3, with the D gene not clear enough to name. The sample here was PBMCs, taken before or after stereotactic body radiation therapy (not recorded which). In nucleotides, the sequence is TGTGCCAGCAGTGGCATGGTTGCAGGAAACACCATATATTTT. Its amino acids are CASSGMVAGNTIYF.